The entry below gives a single T cell receptor (beta chain) sequence along with its context. Its antigen is undetermined. This sample is drawn from a study of T cell repertoires in cytomegalovirus infection. Study details: Signatures in public TCR beta sequences pointed to both CMV infection and matching HLA type.

V lost 10 bases to trimming and J lost 0 bases, with 9 bases between them. Germline assignment: CDR1 SGHTA and CDR2 FQGNSA. The CDR3 extends over 12 amino acids. TCRdb reanalysed the reads using MiXCR and keeps one entry per CDR3 protein. The sample yields 700,000 to 900,000 distinct CDR3 sequences, under 35% seen once. The chain couples TRBV7-2 to TRBJ1-1; no clear D gene. This receptor was obtained from a human donor in good health (CMV status not recorded). Some clones in this sample may be carry-over from other donors' samples. The sample was cultured CD8+ T cells from PBMCs, taken from culture after CMV antigen stimulation. The CDR3 nucleotides read TGTGCCAACAGAACCATGAACACTGAAGCTTTCTTT. Protein product: CANRTMNTEAFF.